The 3 T cell receptor beta chains below were found in one sample sequenced in a study of cytomegalovirus exposure and HLA in healthy donors. Using immunoSEQ multiplex PCR, the repertoire was profiled, and TCRdb retains in-frame clones only, with some absent. The sample gives roughly 200,000 clones, roughly 80% of which show up once; around 2.8% is in the top ten. Sequencing was performed on PBMCs. The receptor set was obtained from a woman between 18 and 30 years old in good health and CMV-seropositive.

This clone was picked up a small number of times. The chain recombines TRBV15 with TRBJ1-2; D is perhaps TRBD1 (6 bases). This CDR3 region has 15 residues. The ends were cut back, 3 bases at V and 7 bases at J, with 18 bases in the middle. Germline CDR1 reads LNHNV; CDR2 reads YYDKDF (reference sequence). CDR3 nucleotides: TGTGCCACCAGCAGGGAACTCAGGGGTCTCTCTGGCTACACCTTC. This codes for CATSRELRGLSGYTF.

The V and J genes are TRBV6-1 and TRBJ1-5; 7 bases align to TRBD1. CDR1 is MNHNS and CDR2 is SASEGT in the germline V gene. V lost 3 bases to trimming and J lost 1 base; unmatched junction nucleotides: 0. The CDR3 is 14 residues long. The CDR3 loop reads CASSEGQSNQPQHF. DNA for the CDR3: TGTGCCAGCAGTGAGGGACAGAGCAATCAGCCCCAGCATTTT.

The chain links TRBV5-4 to TRBJ1-2; 7 bases align to TRBD1. The CDR3 runs to 15 residues. The ends lost 2 bases at V and 4 bases at J; junction bases unmatched: 8. CDR1 and CDR2 (germline): SGHNT, YYREEE (reference sequence). CDR3 coding DNA: TGTGCCAGCAGCTTTCCCCCTACAGGGGTCTATGGCTACACCTTC. Translating gives CASSFPPTGVYGYTF.